Presented here are 16 T cell receptor beta chains from one specimen sequenced in a study of blood T cell repertoires in COVID-19. Assay used: immunoSEQ multiplex PCR; TCRdb lists only in-frame clones, some missing. This sample has a few hundred thousand clones; 85% to 90% occur once, and the top ten carry 3%. Sequenced sample: peripheral blood. The source of these receptors is a human donor in a cohort sampled during active COVID-19.

This clone was picked up one time. The chain combines TRBV5-1 with TRBJ2-3; D is unresolved. This CDR3 is built from 12 residues. Per the germline V gene, CDR1 is SGHRS and CDR2 is YFSETQ. V was pared by 1 base and J by 3 bases, with 3 bases between. CDR3: CASSLQTDTQYF. The CDR3 DNA follows: TGCGCCAGCAGCTTGCAGACAGATACGCAGTATTTT.

This clone was counted a few times. The chain links TRBV2 to TRBJ1-1; 7 bases are shared with TRBD1. The V segment lost 7 bases and the J segment 3 bases; nucleotides outside the gene matches: 8. Germline CDR1 is SNHLY and CDR2 is FYNNEI. The CDR3 spans 14 residues. The CDR3: CASNSQGVDTEAFF. Here the CDR3 DNA reads TGTGCCAGCAATTCCCAGGGGGTAGACACTGAAGCTTTCTTT.

V is TRBV7-8 and J is TRBJ2-7; TRBD1 agrees at 10 bases. CDR1 SGHVS and CDR2 FQNEAQ come from the germline V gene. With V trimmed by 5 bases and J by 3 bases, 7 bases remained unmatched. This CDR3 region has 15 residues. The chain's CDR3 is CASSRGTGAGYEQYF. The CDR3, as DNA: TGTGCCAGCAGCCGGGGGACAGGGGCGGGCTACGAGCAGTACTTC.

This chain links TRBV5-1 with TRBJ2-3; TRBD1 matches 7 bases. This CDR3 contains 15 residues. CDR1 and CDR2 (germline): SGHRS, YFSETQ. The V segment lost 4 bases and the J segment 5 bases; nucleotides outside the gene matches: 10. The CDR3 nucleotides are TGCGCCAGCAGCCCTACAGGGGTTTCTAAAGATACGCAGTATTTT. Translation: CASSPTGVSKDTQYF.

The rearrangement joins TRBV11-2 to TRBJ2-2, with TRBD2 as a possible D gene (6 bases). Trimming pared 5 bases from V and 1 base from J, leaving 8 bases between. The CDR3 totals 14 residues. Germline V CDR1 and CDR2: SGHAT, FQNNGV. The CDR3 spells CASSLGLNTGELFF. The CDR3 nucleotides are TGTGCCAGCAGCCTGGGACTGAACACCGGGGAGCTGTTTTTT.

This clone has only one observation. This chain uses TRBV24-1 with TRBJ2-1; maybe TRBD2 (6 bases). The V gene's germline CDR1 is KGHDR and CDR2 SFDVKD. The CDR3 spans 17 residues. Trimming left V 0 bases short and J 4 bases short, with 15 bases between. CDR3 DNA: TGTGCCACCAGTGATTTGCAGGCGGAGGGAAGATACAATGAGCAGTTCTTC. Its translation is CATSDLQAEGRYNEQFF.

V is TRBV11-2 and J is TRBJ2-7, with a possible D match to TRBD1 (5 bases). The CDR3 covers 14 residues. Germline lookup yields CDR1 SGHAT and CDR2 FQNNGV. V was shortened by 1 base and J by 4 bases, with 11 bases between the two germline ends. The CDR3: CASSLGFRDYEQYF. The CDR3 nucleotides are TGTGCCAGCAGCTTAGGATTCAGGGATTACGAGCAGTACTTC.

There are a few counts of this clone. Other nucleotide sequences in the sample specify the same CDR3. The chain is built from TRBV9 and TRBJ1-6; D ambiguous. There are 13 residues in the CDR3. CDR1 is SGDLS and CDR2 is YYNGEE in the germline V gene. V lost 1 base to trimming and J lost 9 bases, with 8 bases between them. The CDR3 bases are TGTGCCAGCAGCGTAACCGGAGGTTCACCCCTCCACTTT. The encoded protein is CASSVTGGSPLHF. Based on the CDR3 plus reference TRBV9 and TRBJ1-6, the full variable domain is DSGVTQTPKHLITATGQRVTLRCSPRSGDLSVYWYQQSLDQGLQFLIQYYNGEERAKGNILERFSAQQFPDLHSELNLSSLELGDSALYFCASSVTGGSPLHFGNGTRLTVT.

The V call is TRBV27, the J call TRBJ2-7, with 11 bases lining up with TRBD1. Germline V gene lookup returns CDR1 MNHEY and CDR2 SMNVEV (reference sequence). Trimming took 5 bases from V and 3 from J; bases not matched to a gene: 6. There are 15 residues in the CDR3. The CDR3 coding sequence is TGTGCCAGCAGTCCCCGGACAGGGGGCATCTACGAGCAGTACTTC. Residues: CASSPRTGGIYEQYF.

The chain recombines TRBV7-9 with TRBJ2-7; D uncertain. The V end lost 1 base, the J end lost 5 bases, and 9 bases lay between the germline ends. The CDR3 is 13 residues long. Germline V gene data show CDR1 as SEHNR and CDR2 as FQNEAQ (reference sequence). This CDR3 is CASSLGHLNEQYF. The CDR3 DNA reads as TGTGCCAGCAGCTTAGGGCATCTTAACGAGCAGTACTTC. Full variable domain (outside the CDR3, taken from reference TRBV7-9 and TRBJ2-7): DTGVSQNPRHKITKRGQNVTFRCDPISEHNRLYWYRQTLGQGPEFLTYFQNEAQLEKSRLLSDRFSAERPKGSFSTLEIQRTEQGDSAMYLCASSLGHLNEQYFGPGTRLTVT.

This chain connects TRBV11-2 to TRBJ1-1; D is perhaps TRBD1 (6 bases). The CDR3 length is 13 residues. Per the germline V gene, CDR1 is SGHAT and CDR2 is FQNNGV. V lost 5 bases, J lost 4 bases, and 11 bases lay in between. The CDR3 DNA reads as TGTGCCAGCAGCCAAAGGGGGGGCACTGAAGCTTTCTTT. Translating it yields CASSQRGGTEAFF.

V is TRBV28 and J is TRBJ1-2; 8 bases are shared with TRBD1. With V trimmed by 6 bases and J by 2 bases, 5 bases remained unmatched. CDR1 is MDHEN and CDR2 is SYDVKM in the germline V gene. This CDR3 spans 14 amino acids. The CDR3 DNA is TGTGCCAGCAGGCCGACAGGGGTAAACTATGGCTACACCTTC. Residues: CASRPTGVNYGYTF.

This chain uses TRBV30 with TRBJ2-7, with D possibly matching TRBD1 (6 bases). The CDR3 is 12 amino acids. Trimming shortened V by 2 bases and J by 5 bases, and 10 bases separated the two germline ends. CDR1 and CDR2 from the germline V gene are GTSNPN and SVGIG (reference sequence). CDR3 region: CAWSKRQDEQYF. CDR3 nucleotide sequence: TGTGCCTGGAGTAAGAGACAGGACGAGCAGTACTTC. Drawing the rest from reference TRBV30 and TRBJ2-7, the complete variable domain is SQTIHQWPATLVQPVGSPLSLECTVEGTSNPNLYWYRQAAGRGLQLLFYSVGIGQISSEVPQNLSASRPQDRQFILSSKKLLLSDSGFYLCAWSKRQDEQYFGPGTRLTVT.

The V call is TRBV27, the J call TRBJ1-3; the D gene is possibly TRBD1 (6 bases). V was shortened by 6 bases and J by 4 bases, with 10 bases between the two germline ends. Germline CDR1 MNHEY, CDR2 SMNVEV (reference sequence). The CDR3 totals 13 residues. The CDR3 loop is CASSTGLGNTIYF. The CDR3 DNA follows: TGTGCCAGCAGCACAGGGTTGGGAAACACCATATATTTT.

The chain uses TRBV27 and TRBJ2-7; 10 bases are a match to TRBD1. Germline V gene data show CDR1 as MNHEY and CDR2 as SMNVEV (reference sequence). V lost 8 bases, J lost 7 bases, and 8 bases stayed unmatched. This CDR3 contains 13 residues. The CDR3 here is CASSRGQGREQYF. As DNA, the CDR3 is TGTGCCAGCTCCCGGGGACAGGGGAGGGAGCAGTACTTC.

This chain joins TRBV28 and TRBJ2-4, with 11 bases identical to TRBD1. Germline loops: CDR1 MDHEN, CDR2 SYDVKM. V shed 1 base and J 4 bases; nucleotides not matched to a gene: 6. The CDR3 is 17 amino acids. In DNA form, the CDR3 reads TGTGCCAGCAGTTTATTTGGGACAGGGGGAGGAAAAAACATTCAGTACTTC. The encoded protein is CASSLFGTGGGKNIQYF.